The clone carrying this T cell receptor (beta chain) showed up just once. The data stem from a study of T cells in localized non-small cell lung cancer. The protocol was immunoSEQ multiplex PCR, while the TCRdb copy is restricted to in-frame clones and leaves out a portion. The sample has under 55,000 clones, about 91% seen once; the top ten hold roughly a tenth. The sequenced sample was PBMCs, obtained before any cancer treatment. The TCR originated in a woman aged 40-69 years with stage II lung adenocarcinoma.

In DNA form, the CDR3 reads TGTGCCAGCAGTGAAGACAGTCCTGAAGCTTTCTTT. Its translation is CASSEDSPEAFF. The gene calls are TRBV2 and TRBJ1-1, with D unresolved. Germline assignment: CDR1 SNHLY and CDR2 FYNNEI. This CDR3 has 12 amino acids. V dropped 1 base and J dropped 6 bases, with 6 bases sitting between them.